What follows is one T cell receptor (beta chain) and its context. Its target is unknown. These data come from a study of cytomegalovirus exposure and HLA in healthy donors. Study results and caveats: Some V segments could not be told apart, so they were left out, TRBV6-2 and TRBV6-3 among them. Available immune exposure information covered CMV serostatus only.

PCR used 60 Vbeta primers and 13 Jbeta primers. Clones were read by immunoSEQ multiplex PCR, and TCRdb kept only the in-frame ones, dropping some. The sample's table shows about 110,000 clones. The length of the CDR3 is 15 residues. Germline CDR1 and CDR2: LNHNV and YYDKDF (reference sequence). V lost 8 bases to trimming and J lost 0 bases, with 14 bases between them. The sequence derives from a man aged 25-40 years in good health and CMV-seronegative. This chain uses TRBV15 with TRBJ1-3; D ambiguous. Material for sequencing was PBMCs. The chain's CDR3 is CATGGRDHSGNTIYF. The CDR3 bases are TGTGCCACCGGCGGTCGGGATCACTCTGGAAACACCATATATTTT.